This T cell receptor (beta chain) emerged from a study of CD8+ T cells in alopecia areata (dated by TCRdb to 2016 to 2019). In terms of the full investigation: High-throughput TCRbeta sequencing was used to examine T cell clonal expansion in alopecia areata in both the C3H/HeJ mouse model and human patients. Human TCRbeta sequencing covered scalp tissue and sorted CD4+ and CD8+ peripheral blood T cells from patchy and totalis/universalis alopecia areata patients and healthy controls. Scalp clonality was compared among normal scalp (n=4), patchy alopecia areata scalp (n=8), and alopecia totalis/universalis scalp (n=8). RNA was obtained with the PAXgene miRNA kit for fixed scalp, the miRNeasy kit for PBMCs, and the RNeasy kit for mouse skin. TCRbeta CDR3 regions were amplified by immunoSEQ multiplex PCR using 35 Vbeta forward and 13 Jbeta reverse primers.

Turning to this clone: Which antigen it targets is not known. Per-nucleotide qualities are absent, and no much larger clonotype sits a single base away.

Broader findings and caveats from the paper: Compared with mice, TCR sequences shared between patients were less clear, possibly partly because of HLA diversity across the patient population. Resident alphabeta T cells in normal human skin are also sequenced, complicating scalp TCR repertoire analysis, unlike mouse skin dominated by gammadelta T cells. Compared with normal scalp, lesional scalp, particularly in alopecia totalis/universalis, had higher clonality and more expanded CD8+ clones, which suggests antigenic drive.

Libraries were prepared through the immunoSEQ multiplex PCR assay. RNA was extracted from all samples and reverse transcribed into cDNA, which served as template for TCR sequencing. SuperScript III was used for first-strand cDNA synthesis, primed with a 2:1 mix of oligo-dT and random hexamers. A synthetic immune receptor repertoire was used to gauge amplification bias, and whatever bias remained was removed computationally. In the original analysis: Raw reads were preprocessed for error removal, and CDR3 was defined according to IMGT conventions as running from the conserved cysteine to phenylalanine. Clonality was computed as 1 minus the Shannon entropy, with the entropy normalized by log2 of the number of productive unique TCRs. Scalp TCRbeta sequences were cross-referenced with sorted blood CD4 and CD8 repertoires so that the CD4 or CD8 identity of scalp clones could be inferred. TCRdb stores this immuneACCESS table with in-frame sequences only. Part of the clones is absent; in the studies checked, under half of the shortfall reflects unresolved V genes, and no reason is known for the rest. Clone size and V and J calls were adopted from that table, with D and trimming inferred from the DNA. This sample has about 200,000 clones in its table, and roughly 50% of those were observed once. 4.9% of the sample lies in the top ten.

V loses 0 bases, J loses 1 base, and the germline ends lie 11 bases apart. Taken from the germline V gene (reference sequence), the CDR1 and CDR2 loops are GTSNPN and SVGIG. The CDR3 contains 15 residues, cysteine and phenylalanine counted. Kept here is only the CDR3 DNA, which spans 45 bases and is read in frame from base 1. PBMCs were separated by density centrifugation and stained for CD3, CD4 and CD8, after which CD4+ and CD8+ T cells were sorted on a FACSAria. Scalp biopsies and blood samples were obtained from unaffected controls. The sequence is built from TRBV30 and TRBJ2-3; the D gene assignment is perhaps TRBD1 or TRBD2, with each matching 5 bases. This sequence was found in a human donor in good health. The sample consisted of CD8+ T cells sorted from blood. The CDR3 has the sequence CAWSVGVLGTDTQYF. The sequence in DNA is TGTGCCTGGAGTGTGGGGGTCTTGGGCACAGATACGCAGTATTTT.